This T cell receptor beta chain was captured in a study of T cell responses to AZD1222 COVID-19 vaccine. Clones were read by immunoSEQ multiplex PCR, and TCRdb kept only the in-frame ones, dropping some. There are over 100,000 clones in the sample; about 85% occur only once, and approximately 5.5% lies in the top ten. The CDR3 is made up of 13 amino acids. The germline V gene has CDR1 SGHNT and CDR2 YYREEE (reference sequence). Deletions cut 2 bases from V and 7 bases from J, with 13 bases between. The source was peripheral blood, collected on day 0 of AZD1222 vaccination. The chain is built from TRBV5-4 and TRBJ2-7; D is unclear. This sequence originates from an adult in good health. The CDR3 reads CASSFSRAREQYF. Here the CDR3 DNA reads TGTGCCAGCAGCTTTAGCCGGGCCAGGGAGCAGTACTTC.